This T cell receptor beta chain stems from a study of tumor and adjacent non-tumor tissue in lung cancer. Three rounds of nested PCR, following a modified ARM-PCR protocol, produced the TCRbeta library. TCRdb independently ran MiXCR on the multiplex PCR reads; one entry per CDR3 protein. The data contain about 85,000 distinct CDR3 sequences, 61% of them singletons. Study outcomes and limitations: Tumor tissue had significantly higher TCR diversity than normal lung.

This sample's RNA came from whole unsorted tissue. Turning to this clonotype: Its specificity is unknown. Given a much more abundant clone one base away, this may be a read error.

The germline gives CDR1 DFQATT, CDR2 SNEGSKA (reference sequence). This CDR3 comprises 15 residues. V was clipped by 1 base and J by 1 base; unmatched bases: 4. This chain joins TRBV20-1 and TRBJ1-5, with TRBD1 matching 7 bases. The receptor comes from a man between 65 and 79 years old with non-small cell lung cancer. The source material was lung tumor tissue. The CDR3 DNA follows: TGCAGTGCTAGAGCCTTGGGACAGAGCAATCAGCCCCAGCATTTT. As protein: CSARALGQSNQPQHF.